Shown below are 18 T cell receptor beta chains from a single sample sequenced in a study of regulatory T cells in long-lasting Graves disease. To make TCR beta libraries, researchers used iRepertoire HTBI primers and Arm-PCR of CDR3 regions. Each CDR3 protein is one row after TCRdb ran MiXCR on the multiplex PCR reads. The table includes approximately 390,000 distinct CDR3 sequences, 15% to 20% detected once. The time point is: newly diagnosed GD, antithyroid drugs for less than 3 months. Following extraction of RNA from PBMCs, that RNA was used to make the TCR library. The data also belong to a second study, concerning T cells in Graves' hyperthyroidism and ophthalmopathy.

The input for sequencing was peripheral blood mononuclear cells (PBMCs), taken at new diagnosis, from a patient treated with antithyroid drugs. Receptors were obtained from a young woman with Graves disease.

The chain links TRBV4-2 to TRBJ2-7, with D unclear. This CDR3 contains 16 residues. Germline V gene data show CDR1 as LGHNA and CDR2 as YNFKEQ. V was pared by 1 base and J by 2 bases, with 15 bases between. The CDR3 sequence is CASSQAQAVGPYEQYF. The CDR3 DNA follows: TGTGCCAGCAGCCAAGCCCAGGCGGTCGGTCCCTACGAGCAGTACTTC.

The sample holds a few counts of this clonotype. The genes are TRBV2 and TRBJ1-5, with D tentatively TRBD1 (6 bases). The CDR3 consists of 15 residues. Deletions cut 5 bases from V and 2 bases from J, with 13 bases between. Germline assignment: CDR1 SNHLY and CDR2 FYNNEI. The CDR3 protein is CASSTGSRGNQPQHF. CDR3 DNA sequence: TGTGCCAGCAGTACAGGGAGTAGGGGCAATCAGCCCCAGCATTTT.

This clonotype was recorded many times. The V and J genes are TRBV5-1 and TRBJ1-1; TRBD1 aligns across 7 bases. The V segment lost 3 bases and the J segment 1 base; nucleotides outside the gene matches: 6. The V gene's germline CDR1 is SGHRS and CDR2 YFSETQ. CDR3 size: 15 residues. DNA for the CDR3: TGCGCCAGCAGCTACCTCCGACAGGGGAACACTGAAGCTTTCTTT. Its translation is CASSYLRQGNTEAFF.

This clonotype was counted many times. This sequence joins TRBV28 and TRBJ2-7, with 7 bases aligning to TRBD1. After removal of 6 bases from V and 6 bases from J, the junction contained 11 bases not matched to a gene. CDR1 and CDR2 (germline): MDHEN, SYDVKM. This CDR3 is 14 amino acids long. The CDR3 nucleotides are TGTGCCAGCAGCCCGGGACAGACTTCGCTCGAGCAGTACTTC. Translating it yields CASSPGQTSLEQYF.

This clonotype was observed at least ten times. The CDR3 DNA sequence: TGTGCCAGCAGAAGCCCAACGGGGGCCTACAATGAGCAGTTCTTC. This codes for CASRSPTGAYNEQFF. The rearrangement links TRBV28 to TRBJ2-1; the D gene is possibly TRBD2 (6 bases). CDR3 length: 15 residues. The V and J ends lost 6 bases and 2 bases respectively, with 14 bases between them. Germline-derived CDR1 and CDR2 are MDHEN and SYDVKM.

Concerning this clonotype: A much more abundant neighbour one base away suggests this may be a read error. J is TRBJ2-2 and V is TRBV3-1, with 9 bases matching TRBD1. The CDR3 has 14 residues. The germline CDR1 and CDR2 sequences are LGHDT and YNNKEL (reference sequence). In DNA, the CDR3 is TGTGCCAGCAGCTACAGGGGGCATGTCGGGGAGCGGTTTTTT. Protein sequence: CASSYRGHVGERFF.

About this clonotype itself: A junction boundary mismatches the germline segment, possibly from a read error. V is TRBV5-8 and J is TRBJ2-7; D remains unclear. The CDR3 loop spans 15 amino acids. Germline lookup yields CDR1 SGHTS and CDR2 YDEGEE. Here the CDR3 DNA reads TGTGCCAGCAGCTCCCCATCCCACAGTTCCTACGGGCAGTACTTC. Amino acids: CASSSPSHSSYGQYF.

The gene calls are TRBV20-1 and TRBJ1-1; perhaps TRBD1 as D (6 bases). The germline CDR1 and CDR2 sequences are DFQATT and SNEGSKA (reference sequence). The CDR3 extends over 14 amino acids. Trimming removed 3 bases at V and 3 bases at J, with 14 bases between. CDR3 region: CSASRGAMDTEAFF. The CDR3 DNA is TGCAGTGCTAGCCGGGGGGCGATGGACACTGAAGCTTTCTTT.

This clonotype was found a few times. This sequence joins TRBV7-3 and TRBJ2-3; tentatively, D is TRBD1 (6 bases). This CDR3 is built from 15 residues. Trimming removed 5 bases at V and 0 bases at J, with 12 bases between. CDR1 SGHTA and CDR2 FQGTGA come from the germline V gene. CDR3 protein: CASSPQGLSTDTQYF. The DNA for the CDR3 is TGTGCCAGCAGCCCACAGGGCCTTAGCACAGATACGCAGTATTTT.

This clonotype was counted at least ten times. In DNA, the CDR3 is TGTGCCAGCAGTTTACGGCGGGGGGGAACTGAAGCTTTCTTT. Amino acids: CASSLRRGGTEAFF. The chain joins TRBV28 to TRBJ1-1; possible D gene TRBD1, 5 bases. V was pared by 2 bases and J by 5 bases, with 12 bases between. Germline V gives CDR1 MDHEN, CDR2 SYDVKM. The CDR3 has 14 amino acids.

This clonotype was counted a few times. The chain is built from TRBV6-2 or TRBV6-3 and TRBJ2-1; 11 nucleotides align to TRBD2. From germline, CDR1 is MNHEY and CDR2 SVGEGT. CDR3 length: 16 amino acids. Trimming took 6 bases from V and 3 from J; bases not matched to a gene: 7. As DNA, the CDR3 is TGTGCCAGCAGGGACGGGACTAGCGGATTCTACAATGAGCAGTTCTTC. The encoded protein is CASRDGTSGFYNEQFF.

The chain employs TRBV3-1 and TRBJ2-3, with D possibly matching TRBD2 (7 bases). Trimming pared 7 bases from V and 0 bases from J, leaving 23 bases between. The CDR3 is 18 amino acids. CDR1 LGHDT and CDR2 YNNKEL come from the germline V gene (reference sequence). This CDR3 is CASTPRAGAGISTDTQYF. DNA of the CDR3: TGTGCCAGCACCCCAAGGGCGGGGGCAGGAATTAGCACAGATACGCAGTATTTT.

This clonotype was picked up many times. CDR3 nucleotides: TGTGCCAGCAGCTTACGATCCAGGGGGCGTAACGAGCAGTACTTC. This gives the protein CASSLRSRGRNEQYF. The rearrangement joins TRBV7-9 to TRBJ2-7; TRBD1 aligns across 8 bases. V trimming: 2 bases; J trimming: 5 bases; junction bases outside the gene matches: 8. Germline CDR1 SEHNR, CDR2 FQNEAQ (reference sequence). The CDR3 loop spans 15 amino acids.

This clonotype was picked up many times. The chain recombines TRBV14 with TRBJ1-2, with TRBD1 matching 10 bases. The CDR3 has 16 residues. From germline, CDR1 is SGHDN and CDR2 FVKESK. The J segment lost 5 bases and the V segment lost 4 bases, leaving 10 bases of the junction unmatched. CDR3 coding DNA: TGTGCCAGCAGCCCGCGATGGGGGACAGGGGTTTATGGCTACACCTTC. This sequence encodes CASSPRWGTGVYGYTF.

This clonotype was recorded at least ten times. V and J are TRBV7-2 and TRBJ1-2; D unresolved. There are 19 residues in the CDR3. Between the trimmed V and J ends, which lost 4 bases and 1 base, there was a span of 25 bases. Germline V gives CDR1 SGHTA, CDR2 FQGNSA. Here the CDR3 DNA reads TGTGCCAGCAGCTCCCCCTCTGCTGGGGAAGGGAACCTTAACTATGGCTACACCTTC. This gives the protein CASSSPSAGEGNLNYGYTF.

This clonotype was seen many times. J is TRBJ2-3 and V is TRBV24-1; D might be TRBD1 or TRBD2, each matching 6 bases. This CDR3 has 16 residues. Trimming shortened V by 5 bases and J by 0 bases, and 14 bases separated the two germline ends. Germline assignment: CDR1 KGHDR and CDR2 SFDVKD. CDR3 DNA: TGTGCCACCAGTGTCCGCGGGACAAGTAGCACAGATACGCAGTATTTT. Translated: CATSVRGTSSTDTQYF.

V gene TRBV20-1 combines with J gene TRBJ2-7, with 13 nucleotides matching TRBD2. The CDR3 is 17 amino acids. V lost 0 bases to trimming and J lost 7 bases; unmatched junction nucleotides: 12. Germline V gene sequence: CDR1 DFQATT, CDR2 SNEGSKA (reference sequence). The CDR3 region is CSARDSGLAGESEEQYF. Written as DNA, the CDR3 is TGCAGTGCTAGAGACTCCGGACTAGCGGGAGAATCCGAGGAGCAGTACTTC.

In its sample, this clonotype was seen a few times. This sequence joins TRBV28 and TRBJ2-1; the match to TRBD2 covers 7 bases. Germline assignment: CDR1 MDHEN and CDR2 SYDVKM. Germline trimming cut 6 bases from V and 7 bases from J; bases unmatched to any gene: 12. The length of the CDR3 is 15 residues. CDR3 in amino acids: CASSALRGELNEQFF. DNA of the CDR3: TGTGCCAGCAGCGCCCTCCGGGGGGAGTTGAATGAGCAGTTCTTC.